This T cell receptor beta chain was identified in a study of cytomegalovirus exposure and HLA in healthy donors. Overall study results and limits: For cytomegalovirus status, the classifier reportedly gave diagnoses with high specificity and sensitivity. The authors enumerated 164 TCR beta chains as linked to cytomegalovirus.

The CDR3 totals 18 residues. CDR1 SGHNT and CDR2 YYREEE come from the germline V gene (reference sequence). V shed 4 bases and J 3 bases; nucleotides not matched to a gene: 19. TCRdb's table, derived via immunoSEQ multiplex PCR, lists solely in-frame clones and lacks some. The table lists just under 150,000 clones, approximately 88% of them singletons. About this clone itself: What it binds is not known.

Sequences were obtained from PBMCs. The chain is built from TRBV5-4 and TRBJ2-7, with TRBD1 matching 7 bases. The clonotype originates from a man between 18 and 35 years old in good health and CMV-seropositive. The DNA for the CDR3 is TGTGCCAGCAGCCTAGGGGGCTTTATGGGGCAGGAGCTCTACGAGCAGTACTTC. This codes for CASSLGGFMGQELYEQYF. The complete variable domain, with remaining parts taken from reference TRBV5-4 and TRBJ2-7, reads ETGVTQSPTHLIKTRGQQVTLRCSSQSGHNTVSWYQQALGQGPQFIFQYYREEENGRGNFPPRFSGLQFPNYSSELNVNALELDDSALYLCASSLGGFMGQELYEQYFGPGTRLTVT.